This T cell receptor beta chain originates from a study of T cell responses to AZD1222 COVID-19 vaccine. Study-level results: Two AZD1222 administrations were followed by greater Spike-specific TCR breadth and depth.

This table comes from immunoSEQ multiplex PCR, and its TCRdb copy is limited to in-frame clones, with some not included. The repertoire holds 120,000 to 150,000 clones, with approximately 90% as singletons. A note on this clone: The antigen remains unidentified.

The length of the CDR3 is 13 residues. Germline values: CDR1 SEHNR, CDR2 FQNEAQ (reference sequence). Trimming pared 4 bases from V and 9 bases from J, leaving 15 bases between. The chain carries TRBV7-9 and TRBJ1-1, with D perhaps TRBD1 (6 bases). This clonotype was sampled from an adult in good health. The sequencing used peripheral blood, collected on day 0 of AZD1222 vaccination. In DNA, the CDR3 is TGTGCCAGCAGCTCCACTGGACAGCAGAAAGCTTTCTTT. It encodes CASSSTGQQKAFF.